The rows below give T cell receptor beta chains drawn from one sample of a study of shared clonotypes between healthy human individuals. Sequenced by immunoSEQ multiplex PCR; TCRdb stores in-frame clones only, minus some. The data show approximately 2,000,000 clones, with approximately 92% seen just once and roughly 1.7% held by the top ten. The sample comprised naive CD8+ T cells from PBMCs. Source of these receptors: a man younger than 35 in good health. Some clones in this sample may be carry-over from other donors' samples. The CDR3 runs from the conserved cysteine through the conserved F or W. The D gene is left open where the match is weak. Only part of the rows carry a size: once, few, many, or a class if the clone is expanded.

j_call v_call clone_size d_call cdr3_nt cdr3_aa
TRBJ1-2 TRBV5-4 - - TGTGCCAGCAGCTTGGAACAGGGCGCGGACTATGGCTACACCTTC CASSLEQGADYGYTF
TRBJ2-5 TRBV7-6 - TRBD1 TGTGCCAGCAGGGACAGGGACCAAGAGACCCAGTACTTC CASRDRDQETQYF
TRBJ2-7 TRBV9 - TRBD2 TGTGCCAGCAGCGTAGACGGGGGGAACTACGAGCAGTACTTC CASSVDGGNYEQYF
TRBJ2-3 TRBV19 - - TGTGCCAGTAGTATGATGGGCGGGCAGCGATTTACAGATACGCAGTATTTT CASSMMGGQRFTDTQYF
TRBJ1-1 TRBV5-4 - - TGTGCCAGCAGCACCAGGGACCTGAACACTGAAGCTTTCTTT CASSTRDLNTEAFF
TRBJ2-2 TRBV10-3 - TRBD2 TGTGCCGTACTACTAGCGGGAGGGACCGGGGAGCTGTTTTTT CAVLLAGGTGELFF
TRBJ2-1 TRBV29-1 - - TGCAGCGTATGGACGGACAATGAGCAGTTCTTC CSVWTDNEQFF
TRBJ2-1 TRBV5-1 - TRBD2 TGCGCCAGCGCTCTGGGAGGGGCCTACAATGAGCAGTTCTTC CASALGGAYNEQFF
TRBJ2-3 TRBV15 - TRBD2 TGTGCCACCAGCTCAAGGACTAGCGGGAGAGATACGCAGTATTTT CATSSRTSGRDTQYF
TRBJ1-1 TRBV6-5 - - TGTGCCAGCAGATATGACAGGTACGACACTGAAGCTTTCTTT CASRYDRYDTEAFF
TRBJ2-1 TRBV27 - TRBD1 TGTGCCAGCAGTCTCGTAGGGGAGGTTGGGACAGGGACTTTGAATGAGCAGTTCTTC CASSLVGEVGTGTLNEQFF
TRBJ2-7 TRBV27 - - TGTGCCAGCAGGCGACGGGCCGAGCCCGAGCAGTACTTC CASRRRAEPEQYF
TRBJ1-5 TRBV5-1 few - TGCGCCAGCAGCTTGGACAGGGATCAGCCCCAGCATTTT CASSLDRDQPQHF
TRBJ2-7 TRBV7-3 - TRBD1 TGTGCCAGCAGCCAAAGACAGGGGTGGGAGCAGTACTTC CASSQRQGWEQYF
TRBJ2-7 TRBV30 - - TGTGCCTGGAGTGTCGTACCAGAGGCCTACGAGCAGTACTTC CAWSVVPEAYEQYF
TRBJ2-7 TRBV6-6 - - TGTGCCAGCACTCGGGGGCAACGGTCCTACGAGCAGTACTTC CASTRGQRSYEQYF
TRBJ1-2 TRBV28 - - TGTGCCAGCAGTCCCCATGGAAGGGTTTGGTATGGCTACACCTTC CASSPHGRVWYGYTF
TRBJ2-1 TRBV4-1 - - TGCGCCAGCAGCCAAGATTTCGTTGAGGCCCAGGAGACCTACAATGAGCAGTTCTTC CASSQDFVEAQETYNEQFF
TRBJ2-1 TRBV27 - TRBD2 TGTGCCAGCAGTTTTCCTAGCGGGAGGGTCGGCCTGGATGAGCAGTTCTTC CASSFPSGRVGLDEQFF
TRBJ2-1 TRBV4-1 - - TGCGCCAGCAGCGAAACCCCGGGCAGGAGCTCCTACAATGAGCAGTTCTTC CASSETPGRSSYNEQFF
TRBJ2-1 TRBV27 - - TGTGCCAGCAGTTTATCGGGACCACTTTACAATGAGCAGTTCTTC CASSLSGPLYNEQFF
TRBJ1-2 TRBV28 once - TGTGCCAGCAGTTCTTCTCGGGCCAACTATGGCTACACCTTC CASSSSRANYGYTF
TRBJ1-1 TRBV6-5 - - TGTGCCAGCAGCCTCACAGTGACTGCCACTGAAGCTTTCTTT CASSLTVTATEAFF
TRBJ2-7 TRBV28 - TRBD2 TGTGCCAGCACCCCAAGGGGACTAGTCGAGCAGTACTTC CASTPRGLVEQYF
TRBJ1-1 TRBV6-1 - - TGTGCCAGCAGTGGCTTAGCTGAAGCTTTCTTT CASSGLAEAFF
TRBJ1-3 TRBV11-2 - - TGTGCCAGCAGCTTAGGGGGGCTTTCTGGAAACACCATATATTTT CASSLGGLSGNTIYF
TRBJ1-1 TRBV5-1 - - TGCGCCAGCAGCCCACCCGGGGGGTCTGAAGCTTTCTTT CASSPPGGSEAFF
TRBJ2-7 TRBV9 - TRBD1 TGTGCCAGCAACGACCACCGGGACAGGGGAGCCTACGAGCAGTACTTC CASNDHRDRGAYEQYF
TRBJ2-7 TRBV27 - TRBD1 TGTGCCAGCAGTTTCCTAGGACAGGGCAAAGGCTACGAGCAGTACTTC CASSFLGQGKGYEQYF
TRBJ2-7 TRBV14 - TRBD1 TGTGCCAGCAGCCAAGATTCCGACAGGGCCCACGAGCAGTACTTC CASSQDSDRAHEQYF
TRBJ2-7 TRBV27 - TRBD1 TGTGCCAGCAGCTTCGGGACAGGAGGTGTCGAGCAGTACTTC CASSFGTGGVEQYF
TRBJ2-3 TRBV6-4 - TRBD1 TGTGCCAGCAGTGACTACCCGGGACAGAGCACAGATACGCAGTATTTT CASSDYPGQSTDTQYF
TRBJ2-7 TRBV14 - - TGTGCCAGCAGCCCCAATCCATCCCTGGAGCAGTACTTC CASSPNPSLEQYF
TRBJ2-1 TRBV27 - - TGTGCCAGCAGGCGGGACTCGTCCTCCTACAATGAGCAGTTCTTC CASRRDSSSYNEQFF
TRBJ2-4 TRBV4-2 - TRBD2 TGTGCCAGCAGCCAATTCTTAGCGGGGGCCAAAAACATTCAGTACTTC CASSQFLAGAKNIQYF
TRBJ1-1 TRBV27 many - TGTGCCAGCAGTTTAGGCACTGAAGCTTTCTTT CASSLGTEAFF
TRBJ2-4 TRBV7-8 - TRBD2 TGTGCCAGCAGCCAAGCCGGGACTAGTACAGAGGCCAAAAACATTCAGTACTTC CASSQAGTSTEAKNIQYF
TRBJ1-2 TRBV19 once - TGTGCCAGTCGAAGATGGGGCGACTACACCTTC CASRRWGDYTF
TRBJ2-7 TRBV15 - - TGTGCCACCAGCAGAGACCGGCTCCCTCCCTCCTCCTACGAGCAGTACTTC CATSRDRLPPSSYEQYF
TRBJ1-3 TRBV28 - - TGTGCCAGCAGTTTTGCCACCGGGAGGTACACCATATATTTT CASSFATGRYTIYF
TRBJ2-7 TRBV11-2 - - TGTGCCAGCAGCACCGGGCCAAAGGAAGGCGAGCAGTACTTC CASSTGPKEGEQYF
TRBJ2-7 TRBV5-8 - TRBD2 TGTGCCAGCAGCTTACTAGCGGATAGCTCCTACGAGCAGTACTTC CASSLLADSSYEQYF
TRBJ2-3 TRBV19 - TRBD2 TGTGCCAGTAGCTCCGAGACTAGCGGTTTACGGGGCACAGATACGCAGTATTTT CASSSETSGLRGTDTQYF
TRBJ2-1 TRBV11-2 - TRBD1 TGTGCCAGCAGCTTAGGAAGGACAGGGGATGACGAATCCTACAATGAGCAGTTCTTC CASSLGRTGDDESYNEQFF
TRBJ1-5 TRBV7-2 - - TGTGCCAGCAGCTTAGTAACGGGAATCAATCAGCCCCAGCATTTT CASSLVTGINQPQHF
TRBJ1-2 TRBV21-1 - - TGTGCCAGCAGCAAAGCTGTACGAACCCTGATCTGTGGCTACACCTTC CASSKAVRTLICGYTF
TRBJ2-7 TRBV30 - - TGTGCCTGGAGTGTATCGGGGAATAACGAGCAGTACTTC CAWSVSGNNEQYF
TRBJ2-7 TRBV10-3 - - TGTGCCATCAGTGAGCCGGCTAGCGTTGACTCCTACGAGCAGTACTTC CAISEPASVDSYEQYF
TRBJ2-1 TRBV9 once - TGTGCCAGCAGCGTAGAGGGGAGAGCCGGAGTGGGACCTAACAATGAGCAGTTCTTC CASSVEGRAGVGPNNEQFF
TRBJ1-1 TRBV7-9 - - TGTGCCAGCAGCGCGACCGAGCGGATGTGGTCGAACACTGAAGCTTTCTTT CASSATERMWSNTEAFF
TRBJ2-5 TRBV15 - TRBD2 TGTGCCACCAGCGCGGTACTAGCGGGAGGGGCGGTACCGTACTTC CATSAVLAGGAVPYF
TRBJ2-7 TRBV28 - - TGTGCCAGCACCGGGACAATTCACACCTACGAGCAGTACTTC CASTGTIHTYEQYF
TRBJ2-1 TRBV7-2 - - TGTGCCAGCAGCAGTCAGGTAAATGAGCAGTTCTTC CASSSQVNEQFF
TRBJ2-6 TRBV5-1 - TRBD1 TGCGCCAGCACCGGGACAGGCAGCTCTGGGGCCAACGTCCTGACTTTC CASTGTGSSGANVLTF
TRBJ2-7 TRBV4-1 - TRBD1 TGCGCCAGCAGCGGTTGGGACAGGGGGCAAGCGGACGAGCAGTACTTC CASSGWDRGQADEQYF
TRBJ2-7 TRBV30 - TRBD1 TGTGCCTGGAAGGGGGCCAGAAGCTCCTACGAGCAGTACTTC CAWKGARSSYEQYF
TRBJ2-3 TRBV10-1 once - TGCGCCAGCAGTGAGACGCAGAGACCCACAGATACGCAGTATTTT CASSETQRPTDTQYF
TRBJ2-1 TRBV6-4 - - TGTGCCAGCAGATTTACCTTAAACCGATCCTACAATGAGCAGTTCTTC CASRFTLNRSYNEQFF
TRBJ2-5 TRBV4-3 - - TGCGCCAGCAGCCAAGATAGAGACAGGCTCTCTCAAGAGACCCAGTACTTC CASSQDRDRLSQETQYF
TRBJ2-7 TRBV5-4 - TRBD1 TGTGCCAGCAGCGGGGACAGGGTGGACGAGCAGTACTTC CASSGDRVDEQYF